One and the same sample provided the 20 T cell receptor beta chains below, sequenced in a study of T cell responses to AZD1222 COVID-19 vaccine (dated by TCRdb to the early 2020s). The protocol used for the library was the immunoSEQ multiplex PCR assay. Not all clones reach the TCRdb copy of this immuneACCESS table, which keeps in-frame sequences only. Checked studies attribute under half of the gap to unresolved V genes and leave the rest unexplained. The sample includes around 100,000 clones, with roughly 84% observed a single time. The ten most abundant clones make up 15% to 20% of the sample. Reading the label with the study, this specimen's time point is: baseline before first vaccination. The material was peripheral blood, obtained on day 0 of AZD1222 vaccination. The receptors here all came from an adult in good health.

V and J are TRBV7-2 and TRBJ2-7, with D tentatively TRBD1 (5 bases). Germline V gene sequence: CDR1 SGHTA, CDR2 FQGNSA. V was pared by 0 bases and J by 2 bases, with 11 bases between. The CDR3 sequence is 15 residues long. CDR3 protein: CASSLAAFRAYEQYF. As DNA, the CDR3 is TGTGCCAGCAGCTTAGCGGCGTTCAGGGCCTACGAGCAGTACTTC.

The chain uses TRBV19 and TRBJ2-1, with D unclear. Germline CDR1 reads LNHDA; CDR2 reads SQIVND (reference sequence). Trimming took 5 bases from V and 8 from J, leaving 7 bases between them. The CDR3 loop spans 11 amino acids. The CDR3 DNA is TGTGCCAGTAGTTTGTACTATGAGCAGTTCTTC. The encoded protein is CASSLYYEQFF.

Comment on this clone: Sequence at one end of the junction differs from germline and may be a read error. The chain links TRBV6-2 or TRBV6-3 to TRBJ1-1; no reliable D call. This CDR3 comprises 14 residues. CDR1 is MNHEY and CDR2 is SVGEGT in the germline V gene. The CDR3 loop is CASSYRTANSEAFF. For the CDR3, the DNA is TGTGCCAGCAGTTACCGTACGGCGAACAGTGAAGCTTTCTTT.

This clone was picked up a small number of times. The chain combines TRBV3-1 (or the pseudogene TRBV3-2) with TRBJ1-2; 10 nucleotides align to TRBD1. Unmatched junction bases numbered 13, after V lost 4 bases and J lost 8 bases. The CDR3 contains 16 residues. From germline, CDR1 is LGHDT and CDR2 YNNKEL (reference sequence). CDR3: CASSLGDRGSAWGYTF. The CDR3 DNA follows: TGTGCCAGCAGCCTTGGGGACAGGGGATCGGCGTGGGGCTACACCTTC.

This clone appeared a single time. V is TRBV7-2 and J is TRBJ2-1; no reliable D call. In germline, CDR1 is SGHTA, CDR2 FQGNSA. The CDR3 extends over 15 amino acids. With 5 bases removed from V and 0 bases from J, the gap between germline ends came to 11 bases. CDR3 in DNA: TGTGCCAGCAGCGAGAGCGTGAGCTCCTACAATGAGCAGTTCTTC. This encodes CASSESVSSYNEQFF.

The rearrangement joins TRBV28 to TRBJ2-2; unclear D gene. There are 13 residues in the CDR3. V was cut by 6 bases and J by 0 bases, with 5 bases left in between. Germline-derived CDR1 and CDR2 are MDHEN and SYDVKM. CDR3 sequence: CASRGPNTGELFF. The CDR3 coding sequence is TGTGCCAGCAGGGGCCCGAACACCGGGGAGCTGTTTTTT.

This clone has just a few counts. The chain has TRBV7-9 and TRBJ1-1, with unresolved D. V dropped 0 bases and J dropped 5 bases, with 16 bases sitting between them. Germline V gives CDR1 SEHNR, CDR2 FQNEAQ (reference sequence). This CDR3 comprises 16 residues. This CDR3 is CASSLASPFGQTEAFF. In DNA form, the CDR3 reads TGTGCCAGCAGCTTAGCCTCCCCGTTTGGTCAAACTGAAGCTTTCTTT.

The V and J genes are TRBV3-1 (or the pseudogene TRBV3-2) and TRBJ1-4; 8 bases are shared with TRBD1. V gave up 4 bases and J gave up 3 bases; unmatched junction bases: 1. CDR1 and CDR2 (germline): LGHDT, YNNKEL (reference sequence). There are 14 residues in the CDR3. The CDR3 DNA reads TGTGCCAGCAGCCCGACAGGGGCTAATGAAAAACTGTTTTTT. Its protein is CASSPTGANEKLFF.

CDR3 in amino acids: CASSRGQGISNEKLFF. CDR3 bases: TGTGCCAGCAGCCGAGGACAGGGGATAAGTAATGAAAAACTGTTTTTT. This chain links TRBV7-8 with TRBJ1-4, with TRBD1 matching 9 bases. The CDR3 loop spans 16 amino acids. Losses at the gene ends were 5 bases for V and 4 bases for J; bases not matched to a gene: 8. CDR1 and CDR2 (germline): SGHVS, FQNEAQ.

The gene calls are TRBV6-5 and TRBJ1-2, with TRBD1 identical over 7 bases. The germline V gene has CDR1 MNHEY and CDR2 SVGAGI. V lost 5 bases and J lost 4; bases outside the gene matches: 10. The CDR3 is made up of 15 amino acids. The CDR3 DNA reads TGTGCCAGCAGTCCAACCCGACAGGGTTCCTATGGCTACACCTTC. As protein: CASSPTRQGSYGYTF.

V is TRBV6-2 or TRBV6-3 and J is TRBJ1-2, with a possible D match to TRBD1 (5 bases). The CDR3 loop spans 12 amino acids. V was trimmed by 6 bases and J by 8 bases, leaving 13 bases between them. The germline V gene encodes CDR1 MNHEY and CDR2 SVGEGT. The CDR3 sequence is CASSPGGGGYTF. Written as DNA, the CDR3 is TGTGCCAGCAGCCCAGGTGGGGGAGGCTACACCTTC.

The V gene is TRBV18, the J gene TRBJ2-7, with a tentative D call TRBD1 (6 bases). The V gene's germline CDR1 is KGHSH and CDR2 LQKENI. The CDR3 has 15 amino acids. V was clipped by 3 bases and J by 2 bases, with 14 bases between them. As DNA, the CDR3 is TGTGCCAGCTCACCCACAGGGAATCCCCCCTACGAGCAGTACGTC. Translation: CASSPTGNPPYEQYV.

The V and J genes are TRBV7-3 and TRBJ2-6; perhaps TRBD2 as D (6 bases). This CDR3 contains 14 residues. Germline V CDR1 and CDR2: SGHTA, FQGTGA. Trimming removed 5 bases at V and 13 bases at J, with 18 bases between. CDR3 amino acids: CASSQSGTWGVLTF. CDR3 bases: TGTGCCAGCAGCCAATCAGGGACTTGGGGAGTCCTGACTTTC.

The chain recombines TRBV6-4 with TRBJ1-4; no clear D gene. Germline values: CDR1 MRHNA, CDR2 SNTAGT. The CDR3 consists of 15 residues. V lost 3 bases to trimming and J lost 8 bases, with 16 bases between them. As DNA, the CDR3 is TGTGCCAGCAGTGAGCCGTGGGGTCTAATCGAAAAACTGTTTTTT. Translation: CASSEPWGLIEKLFF.

This sequence joins TRBV4-2 and TRBJ2-2; TRBD2 matches at 8 bases. With 4 bases clipped from V and 5 bases from J, the junction kept 6 bases outside the gene matches. The V gene's germline CDR1 is LGHNA and CDR2 YNFKEQ. This CDR3 has 15 residues. DNA of the CDR3: TGTGCCAGCAGCCCATTAGCGGGGACGACCGGGGAGCTGTTTTTT. This sequence encodes CASSPLAGTTGELFF.

This chain links TRBV27 with TRBJ1-1; D ambiguous. Germline V gene data show CDR1 as MNHEY and CDR2 as SMNVEV (reference sequence). V was pared by 3 bases and J by 0 bases, with 8 bases between. CDR3 length: 14 amino acids. The CDR3 DNA is TGTGCCAGCAGTTTCGTTCCCATGAACACTGAAGCTTTCTTT. Translating it yields CASSFVPMNTEAFF.

The rearrangement uses TRBV4-1 and TRBJ1-1; the D gene is possibly TRBD1 (6 bases). The CDR3 covers 17 residues. Trimming took off 0 bases at V and 5 bases at J, with 19 bases between the two ends. Germline lookup yields CDR1 MGHRA and CDR2 YSYEKL. CDR3 loop: CASSQEASGRGGTEAFF. The DNA of the CDR3 is TGCGCCAGCAGCCAAGAAGCCTCCGGCAGGGGAGGGACTGAAGCTTTCTTT.

The DNA for the CDR3 is TGTGCCAGCAGCTTAGCTGGGACAGGGGGCAAAAAACTGTTTTTT. Encoded protein: CASSLAGTGGKKLFF. This chain links TRBV13 with TRBJ1-4; TRBD1 aligns across 12 bases. The CDR3 extends over 15 amino acids. Germline-derived CDR1 and CDR2 are PRHDT and FYEKMQ (reference sequence). The V segment lost 1 base and the J segment 9 bases; nucleotides outside the gene matches: 3.

The CDR3 region is CASSSRAEGNTIYF. The CDR3 DNA reads TGTGCCAGCAGTTCCCGGGCCGAGGGAAACACCATATATTTT. The gene calls are TRBV28 and TRBJ1-3; no definite D call. In germline, CDR1 is MDHEN, CDR2 SYDVKM. Trimming left V 4 bases short and J 4 bases short, with 11 bases between. This CDR3 comprises 14 residues. Looking up the rest from reference TRBV28 and TRBJ1-3 gives the full variable domain: DVKVTQSSRYLVKRTGEKVFLECVQDMDHENMFWYRQDPGLGLRLIYFSYDVKMKEKGDIPEGYSVSREKKERFSLILESASTNQTSMYLCASSSRAEGNTIYFGEGSWLTVV.

The rearrangement joins TRBV24-1 to TRBJ1-3; D is possibly TRBD1 (5 bases). Germline V gene sequence: CDR1 KGHDR, CDR2 SFDVKD. Deletions cut 9 bases from V and 0 bases from J, with 11 bases between. This CDR3 contains 14 residues. The CDR3 reads CATSSGGSGNTIYF. In DNA form, the CDR3 reads TGTGCCACCTCAAGTGGGGGCTCTGGAAACACCATATATTTT.